This TCR beta chain was captured in a study of shared clonotypes between healthy human individuals. Only CD45RO-negative cells positively selected for CCR7 counted as naive CD8 cells, so terminally differentiated effector memory CD45RA+ cells were excluded. In the original analysis: ImmunoSEQ supplied junction-only sequences lacking quality scores, so filtering was different. The protocol was immunoSEQ multiplex PCR, while the TCRdb copy is restricted to in-frame clones and leaves out a portion. The DNA gave D and trimming, while V, J and clone size come from that table. The repertoire holds about 2 million clones, with approximately 94% as singletons. Germline V gives CDR1 SGHDN, CDR2 FVKESK. The CDR3 spans 15 residues. Details on this clone: Mismatch with germline at one junction end may stem from a read error.

This sequence was found in a man between 18 and 29 years old in good health. V is TRBV14 and J is TRBJ2-7; no clear D. The material sequenced was naive CD8+ T cells sorted from blood. The CDR3 is CASSRGYGSLYEQYF. The CDR3 nucleotides read TGTGCCAGCAGTCGTGGATACGGCAGCTTATACGAGCAATACTTC.